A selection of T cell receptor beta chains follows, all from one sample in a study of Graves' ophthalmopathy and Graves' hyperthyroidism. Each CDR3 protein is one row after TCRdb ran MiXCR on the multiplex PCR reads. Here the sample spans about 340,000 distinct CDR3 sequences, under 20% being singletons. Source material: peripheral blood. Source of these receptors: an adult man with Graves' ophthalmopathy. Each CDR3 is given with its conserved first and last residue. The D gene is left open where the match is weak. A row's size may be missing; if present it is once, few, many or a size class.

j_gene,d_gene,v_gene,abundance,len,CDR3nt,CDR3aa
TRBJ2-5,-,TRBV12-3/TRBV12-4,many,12,TGTGCCAGCTCCCCCGGGGCAGAGACCCAGTACTTC,CASSPGAETQYF
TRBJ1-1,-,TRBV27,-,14,TGTGCCAGCAGGGGGGGGACGCTGAACACTGAAGCTTTCTTT,CASRGGTLNTEAFF
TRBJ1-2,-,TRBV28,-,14,TGTGCCAGCAGTTTCCCCCACCCTGGGCTTGGCTACACCTTC,CASSFPHPGLGYTF
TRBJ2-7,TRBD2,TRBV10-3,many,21,TGTGCCATCAGTGTGTTCGACAGATGGGCTAGCGGGAGACGGGATGTTGGGGAGCAGTACTTC,CAISVFDRWASGRRDVGEQYF
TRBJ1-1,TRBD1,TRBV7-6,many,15,TGTGCCAGCAGCTACGGACAGGGTTTGAACACTGAAGCTTTCTTT,CASSYGQGLNTEAFF
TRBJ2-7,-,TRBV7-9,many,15,TGTGCCAGCAGCCTGAAACTCGGACAGAACTACGAGCAGTACTTC,CASSLKLGQNYEQYF
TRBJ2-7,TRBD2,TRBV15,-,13,TGTGCCACCAGCCTAGCGGGAGGACGCGAGCAGTACTTC,CATSLAGGREQYF
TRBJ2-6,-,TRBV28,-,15,TGTGCCAGCAACTCAGGAATCTCTGGGGCCAACGTCCTGACTTTC,CASNSGISGANVLTF
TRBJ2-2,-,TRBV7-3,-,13,TGTGCCAGCAGCTACGGGACCACCGGGGAGCTGTTTTTT,CASSYGTTGELFF
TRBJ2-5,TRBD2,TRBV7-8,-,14,TGTGCCATCAGGACTAGCGGGGACCAAGAGACCCAGTACTTC,CAIRTSGDQETQYF
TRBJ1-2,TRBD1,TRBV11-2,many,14,TGTGCCACTCGAGGACAGGACCGTTCCTATGGCTACACCTTC,CATRGQDRSYGYTF
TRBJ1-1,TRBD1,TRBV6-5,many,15,TGTGCCAGCAGTTACGCGGGTCAGGGGGACACTGAAGCTTTCTTT,CASSYAGQGDTEAFF
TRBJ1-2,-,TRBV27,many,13,TGTGCCAGCGGTCGGTCGGGCCTCTATGGCTACACCTTC,CASGRSGLYGYTF
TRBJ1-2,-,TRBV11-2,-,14,TGTGCCAGCAGTTCCTACAGGGACGGCTATGGCTACACCTTC,CASSSYRDGYGYTF
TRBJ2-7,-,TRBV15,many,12,TGTGCCACCAGCACCGGGGCCTACGAGCAGTACTTC,CATSTGAYEQYF
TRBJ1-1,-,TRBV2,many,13,TGTGCCAGCAACCCGGTGGGTAGCGCTGAAGCTTTCTTT,CASNPVGSAEAFF
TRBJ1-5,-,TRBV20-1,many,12,TGCAGTGCTGATGGGGGCGGGCAGCCCCAGCATTTT,CSADGGGQPQHF
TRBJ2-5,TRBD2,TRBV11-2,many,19,TGTGCCAGCAGCCCGGGACTAGCGGGAGTGACACCAGAACGAGAGACCCAGTACTTC,CASSPGLAGVTPERETQYF
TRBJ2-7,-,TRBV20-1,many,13,TGCAGTGCTAGGGACGGGACCACCTACGAGCAGTACTTC,CSARDGTTYEQYF
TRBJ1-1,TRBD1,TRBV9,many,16,TGTGCCAGCAGCTTATATGGGGGGACAGGGGGGGCTGAAGCTTTCTTT,CASSLYGGTGGAEAFF
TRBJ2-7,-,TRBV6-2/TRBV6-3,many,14,TGTGCCAGCAGTTACGGCCTTTCCTCCTACGAGCAGTACTTC,CASSYGLSSYEQYF
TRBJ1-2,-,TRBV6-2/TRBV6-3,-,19,TGTGCCAGCAGTAGCCTATCAACCGGGACAAACATAGGGGCGGGTGGCTACACCTTC,CASSSLSTGTNIGAGGYTF
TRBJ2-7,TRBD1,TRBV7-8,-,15,TGTGCCAGCAGCTTAGCTGGGACAGGGGGCAACGAGCAGTACTTC,CASSLAGTGGNEQYF